This entry lists 18 T cell receptor beta chains sequenced from one sample in a study of shared clonotypes between healthy human individuals. The table came from immunoSEQ multiplex PCR; TCRdb's copy has only in-frame clones and leaves some out. The profile shows hundreds of thousands of clones, about three quarters of them singletons. The specimen was memory CD4+ T cells sorted from blood. Subset meaning: CD45RA-negative fraction. The source is a woman under 40 in good health.

This chain uses TRBV28 with TRBJ1-5, with TRBD1 identical over 11 bases. Germline V CDR1 and CDR2: MDHEN, SYDVKM. The CDR3 extends over 15 amino acids. V lost 9 bases, J lost 4 bases, and 8 bases stayed unmatched. The CDR3 loop reads CASLDRGRPNQPQHF. The CDR3 DNA is TGTGCCAGTTTGGACAGGGGGCGTCCAAATCAGCCCCAGCATTTT.

The CDR3 protein is CASSSRRGNYGYTF. The DNA of the CDR3 is TGTGCCAGCAGCTCTAGACGGGGTAACTATGGCTACACCTTC. The rearrangement joins TRBV7-9 to TRBJ1-2; D unresolved. V lost 4 bases, J lost 1 base, and 10 bases lay in between. Germline V gene sequence: CDR1 SEHNR, CDR2 FQNEAQ (reference sequence). This CDR3 is built from 14 residues.

The table lists this clone with a count of one. The V gene is TRBV29-1, the J gene TRBJ2-5, with D possibly being TRBD1 or TRBD2 (5 bases each). The CDR3 totals 12 residues. Deletions cut 3 bases from V and 5 bases from J, with 10 bases between. CDR1 is SQVTM and CDR2 is ANQGSEA in the germline V gene. The CDR3 here is CSVDMGVETQYF. The CDR3 nucleotides read TGCAGCGTTGACATGGGGGTGGAGACCCAGTACTTC.

Concerning this clone itself: Other DNA sequences from this sample encode an identical CDR3 as well. The V and J genes are TRBV5-1 and TRBJ2-2, with D perhaps matching TRBD2 (5 bases). The germline V and J ends were trimmed by 2 bases and 5 bases, with 13 bases remaining between them. The CDR3 length is 15 residues. CDR1 is SGHRS, CDR2 YFSETQ, per germline. In nucleotides, the CDR3 is TGCGCCAGCAGCTTAAGAGGGAGAGAGACCGGGGAGCTGTTTTTT. It yields the protein CASSLRGRETGELFF.

V usage is TRBV13 and J usage is TRBJ2-7; TRBD2 is a possible D gene (6 bases). CDR1 and CDR2 (germline): PRHDT, FYEKMQ (reference sequence). CDR3 size: 15 residues. The V gene lost 4 bases and the J gene lost 2 bases, with 15 bases spanning the gap. The CDR3 DNA reads TGTGCCAGCAGCTCCGGGATAGCGGCTACCTACGAGCAGTACTTC. Translated, it gives CASSSGIAATYEQYF.

The V gene is TRBV4-1, the J gene TRBJ2-3; 10 bases fit TRBD1. Germline V lookup: CDR1 MGHRA, CDR2 YSYEKL. The CDR3 covers 17 residues. With 1 base clipped from V and 3 bases from J, the junction kept 7 bases outside the gene matches. CDR3 in DNA: TGCGCCAGCAGCCAAGTCCGACAGGGGGCGAAAACAGATACGCAGTATTTT. Amino acid sequence: CASSQVRQGAKTDTQYF.

The chain couples TRBV5-3 to TRBJ2-7, with D maybe TRBD1 (6 bases). TRBV5-3 belongs to the ORF category, with a function that is uncertain. This CDR3 contains 19 residues. The germline V and J ends were trimmed by 0 bases and 3 bases, with 25 bases remaining between them. CDR3 DNA: TGTGCCAGAAGCTTGGTGATGCCGAACACAGGGAAACCCGACTACGAGCAGTACTTC. This translates into CARSLVMPNTGKPDYEQYF.

The chain links TRBV2 to TRBJ1-2, with unresolved D. The germline V and J ends were trimmed by 2 bases and 3 bases, with 13 bases remaining between them. Germline CDR1 is SNHLY and CDR2 is FYNNEI. The CDR3 has 15 amino acids. The CDR3: CASSEFKGSYYGYTF. In nucleotides, the CDR3 is TGTGCCAGCAGTGAATTTAAGGGATCTTACTATGGCTACACCTTC.

This clone has just a few counts. This sequence joins TRBV19 and TRBJ2-1; 10 nucleotides align to TRBD2. Looked up from germline, CDR1 is LNHDA and CDR2 is SQIVND (reference sequence). The CDR3 runs 16 residues. J was trimmed by 4 bases and V by 7 bases; bases with no gene match: 10. Here the CDR3 reads CASMRSTSGAYNEQFF. CDR3 bases: TGTGCCAGTATGCGATCCACTAGCGGGGCTTACAATGAGCAGTTCTTC. The whole variable domain, remainder taken from reference TRBV19 and TRBJ2-1, is DGGITQSPKYLFRKEGQNVTLSCEQNLNHDAMYWYRQDPGQGLRLIYYSQIVNDFQKGDIAEGYSVSREKKESFPLTVTSAQKNPTAFYLCASMRSTSGAYNEQFFGPGTRLTVL.

The chain links TRBV2 to TRBJ1-1, with 7 bases that match TRBD1. The junction had 6 bases not matched to a gene; V was cut back by 6 bases and J by 5 bases. Germline V lookup: CDR1 SNHLY, CDR2 FYNNEI. CDR3 length equals 13 residues. The CDR3 DNA sequence: TGTGCCAGCAGAGCCGACAGGGAAACTGAAGCTTTCTTT. Amino acids: CASRADRETEAFF.

The J gene is TRBJ1-2, the V gene TRBV7-8; D call uncertain. Looked up from germline, CDR1 is SGHVS and CDR2 is FQNEAQ. This CDR3 is 16 amino acids long. Between the trimmed V and J ends, which lost 5 bases and 2 bases, there was a span of 18 bases. CDR3 protein: CASSRERVGGNYGYTF. The CDR3, as DNA: TGTGCCAGCAGCCGGGAAAGGGTTGGAGGGAACTATGGCTACACCTTC.

This clone was seen a few times. J is TRBJ2-7 and V is TRBV25-1; possibly TRBD2 for D (6 bases). V lost 5 bases and J 7 bases, leaving 18 bases between the germline ends. Germline assignment: CDR1 MGHDK and CDR2 SYGVNS. The CDR3 runs to 14 residues. The CDR3: CASSPGLLMREQYF. CDR3 nucleotide sequence: TGTGCCAGCAGTCCGGGACTGCTCATGCGTGAGCAGTACTTC.

Turning to this clone: Being one base from a much bigger clone, this may be a read error. The chain has TRBV20-1 and TRBJ1-1; D uncertain. This CDR3 region has 10 residues. CDR1 and CDR2 (germline): DFQATT, SNEGSKA (reference sequence). V was trimmed by 5 bases and J by 5 bases, leaving 6 bases between them. CDR3 region: CSAGETEAFF. For the CDR3, the DNA is TGCAGTGCTGGTGAGACTGAAGCTTTCTTT.

The chain is built from TRBV27 and TRBJ1-1; tentatively, D is TRBD1 (6 bases). Trimming took off 1 base at V and 5 bases at J, with 17 bases between the two ends. The germline V gene has CDR1 MNHEY and CDR2 SMNVEV (reference sequence). The CDR3 sequence is 16 residues long. The CDR3 here is CASSLWGYRGNTEAFF. The CDR3, as DNA: TGTGCCAGCAGTTTATGGGGGTATAGGGGGAATACTGAAGCTTTCTTT.

The CDR3 here is CASSGTVSPGELFF. The CDR3 DNA reads TGCGCCAGCAGCGGGACAGTATCTCCCGGGGAGCTGTTTTTT. The rearrangement links TRBV5-1 to TRBJ2-2; TRBD1 aligns across 7 bases. The germline gives CDR1 SGHRS, CDR2 YFSETQ. This CDR3 has 14 amino acids. The V segment lost 4 bases and the J segment 6 bases; nucleotides outside the gene matches: 6.

The chain joins TRBV2 to TRBJ1-5; 10 nucleotides align to TRBD1. Trimming took 6 bases from V and 7 from J; bases not matched to a gene: 3. Looked up from germline, CDR1 is SNHLY and CDR2 is FYNNEI. The CDR3 consists of 13 residues. CDR3 amino acids: CASRGQGSQPQHF. The CDR3 region has the DNA TGTGCCAGCAGGGGACAGGGGAGCCAGCCCCAGCATTTT. The full variable domain, with the rest looked up from reference TRBV2 and TRBJ1-5, is EPEVTQTPSHQVTQMGQEVILRCVPISNHLYFYWYRQILGQKVEFLVSFYNNEISEKSEIFDDQFSVERPDGSNFTLKIRSTKLEDSAMYFCASRGQGSQPQHFGDGTRLSIL.

This clone appeared a single time. The chain is built from TRBV30 and TRBJ1-2; 7 nucleotides line up with TRBD1. The CDR3 consists of 11 residues. V dropped 3 bases and J dropped 5; count of bases not matched to a gene: 0. The germline gives CDR1 GTSNPN, CDR2 SVGIG (reference sequence). The CDR3 region is CAWRTGYGYTF. DNA for the CDR3: TGTGCCTGGAGGACAGGGTATGGCTACACCTTC.

The chain is built from TRBV7-2 and TRBJ1-3; D gene ambiguous. Germline CDR1 and CDR2: SGHTA and FQGNSA. This CDR3 comprises 14 residues. V was pared by 7 bases and J by 3 bases, with 13 bases between. The CDR3 DNA reads TGTGCCAGCACCTCCGGACCCAGTGGAAACACCATATATTTT. Amino acids: CASTSGPSGNTIYF.